These T cell receptor beta chains were read from a single sample in a study of T cell responses to AZD1222 COVID-19 vaccine. Using immunoSEQ multiplex PCR, the repertoire was profiled, and TCRdb retains in-frame clones only, with some absent. The data contain approximately 150,000 clones, about 90% of them singletons. The sample was peripheral blood, taken 28 days after the second AZD1222 dose. The receptors originated from an adult who received the AZD1222 COVID-19 vaccine. CDR3s include the opening cysteine and the closing phenylalanine or tryptophan. The D gene is left open where the match is weak. The size entry is marked missing in some rows and otherwise reads once, few, many or a size class.

CDR3,DNA,D,size,J,V
CASSLAARLAYNEQFF,TGTGCCAGCAGCTTAGCCGCCCGGCTTGCCTACAATGAGCAGTTCTTC,NA,NA,TRBJ2-1,TRBV7-2
CASSPQGVDGYTF,TGTGCCAGCAGTCCACAGGGGGTAGATGGCTACACCTTC,TRBD1,once,TRBJ1-2,TRBV12-3/TRBV12-4
CASGDSYNEQFF,TGTGCCTCGGGGGACAGTTACAATGAGCAGTTCTTC,NA,NA,TRBJ2-1,TRBV24-1
CASNREYNSPLHF,TGTGCCAGCAACCGGGAATATAATTCACCCCTCCACTTT,NA,NA,TRBJ1-6,TRBV6-6
CASSEAVQNYGYTF,TGTGCCAGCAGTGAAGCTGTACAGAACTATGGCTACACCTTC,NA,NA,TRBJ1-2,TRBV6-1
CASSQETETNYGYTF,TGTGCCAGCAGCCAAGAGACAGAGACAAACTATGGCTACACCTTC,NA,NA,TRBJ1-2,TRBV3-1/TRBV3-2
CASSPVGGGSYEQYF,TGTGCCAGCAGCCCAGTCGGGGGCGGGTCCTACGAGCAGTACTTC,NA,NA,TRBJ2-7,TRBV7-2
CASSLGSRGVAFYGYTF,TGTGCCAGCAGCCTCGGTTCTCGGGGGGTTGCTTTCTATGGCTACACCTTC,NA,NA,TRBJ1-2,TRBV3-1/TRBV3-2
CASSLREQPQHF,TGTGCCAGCAGCCTTAGAGAACAGCCCCAGCATTTT,NA,NA,TRBJ1-5,TRBV3-1/TRBV3-2
CASTGGVFGNTIYF,TGTGCCAGCACTGGAGGGGTGTTTGGAAACACCATATATTTT,NA,few,TRBJ1-3,TRBV28
CASSQDESGATYEQYF,TGCGCCAGCAGCCAAGATGAGAGCGGGGCCACCTACGAGCAGTACTTC,TRBD2,NA,TRBJ2-7,TRBV4-1
CASSQVGEAFF,TGTGCCAGCAGCCAAGTTGGTGAAGCTTTCTTT,NA,NA,TRBJ1-1,TRBV3-1/TRBV3-2
CATSRDTPNTEAFF,TGTGCCACCAGCAGAGATACCCCCAACACTGAAGCTTTCTTT,NA,NA,TRBJ1-1,TRBV15
CASSSPPDSWGNTIYF,TGTGCCAGCAGTTCCCCCCCGGACAGTTGGGGAAACACCATATATTTT,NA,NA,TRBJ1-3,TRBV28
CASSVEQAYNEQFF,TGTGCCAGCAGCGTCGAACAGGCCTACAATGAGCAGTTCTTC,NA,NA,TRBJ2-1,TRBV9
CASSPEWSLGFQETQYF,TGTGCCAGCAGCCCCGAGTGGAGTCTGGGGTTCCAAGAGACCCAGTACTTC,NA,few,TRBJ2-5,TRBV7-6
CASSPEGGTYSNQPQHF,TGCGCCAGCAGCCCCGAAGGGGGAACCTATAGCAATCAGCCCCAGCATTTT,NA,once,TRBJ1-5,TRBV5-1
CASNLGQLYYSNQPQHF,TGTGCCAGCAACCTCGGACAGCTCTATTATAGCAATCAGCCCCAGCATTTT,NA,once,TRBJ1-5,TRBV28
CASSLTNEKLFF,TGTGCCAGCAGCTTAACTAATGAAAAACTGTTTTTT,NA,NA,TRBJ1-4,TRBV11-3
CASSLLLGTGFFGSPLHF,TGTGCCAGCAGCCTCCTCCTGGGGACAGGGTTTTTCGGTTCACCCCTCCACTTT,TRBD1,NA,TRBJ1-6,TRBV5-5
CASSPGQEAYGYTF,TGTGCCAGCAGCCCTGGACAGGAAGCCTATGGCTACACCTTC,TRBD1,once,TRBJ1-2,TRBV7-2
CASSESGQGNTGELFF,TGTGCCAGCAGTGAATCGGGACAGGGGAACACCGGGGAGCTGTTTTTT,TRBD1,NA,TRBJ2-2,TRBV25-1
CASSLSGTDTQYF,TGTGCCAGCAGCTTATCAGGGACAGATACGCAGTATTTT,NA,NA,TRBJ2-3,TRBV7-9
CATSVTVNYGYTF,TGTGCCACCAGTGTGACAGTTAACTATGGCTACACCTTC,NA,NA,TRBJ1-2,TRBV24-1